Presented here are 13 T cell receptor beta chains from one specimen sequenced in a study of cytomegalovirus exposure and HLA in healthy donors. Researchers ran the PCR with 60 Vbeta and 13 Jbeta primers. Clones were read by immunoSEQ multiplex PCR, and TCRdb kept only the in-frame ones, dropping some. This sample has fewer than 100,000 clones; more than 75% occur once, and the top ten carry under 0.8%. What was sequenced was PBMCs. All receptors derive from an older woman in good health and CMV-seronegative.

CDR3 region: CASSEAGGPRTDTQYF. In DNA form, the CDR3 reads TGCGCCAGCAGTGAGGCGGGAGGGCCCCGGACAGATACGCAGTATTTT. The V call is TRBV10-1, the J call TRBJ2-3; 9 bases match TRBD2. With 2 bases clipped from V and 3 bases from J, the junction kept 6 bases outside the gene matches. The CDR3 has 16 residues. CDR1 is WNHNN and CDR2 is SYGVQD in the germline V gene (reference sequence).

J is TRBJ2-3 and V is TRBV19; maybe TRBD1 (6 bases). The CDR3 sequence is 13 residues long. Germline CDR1 reads LNHDA; CDR2 reads SQIVND (reference sequence). V lost 4 bases and J 10 bases, leaving 15 bases between the germline ends. This chain's CDR3 is CASSTGTPGSQYF. The CDR3 nucleotides are TGTGCCAGTAGTACAGGGACACCCGGATCGCAGTATTTT.

The gene calls are TRBV10-2 and TRBJ2-4; 15 bases map to TRBD2. The CDR3 has 15 residues. The germline CDR1 and CDR2 sequences are WSHSY and SAAADI. V lost 6 bases to trimming and J lost 7 bases; unmatched junction nucleotides: 4. The CDR3 region has the DNA TGCGCCAGCAGAGGACTAGCGGGAGGGAGGAACATTCAGTACTTC. This gives the protein CASRGLAGGRNIQYF.

This clone turned up a few times. The chain recombines TRBV4-1 with TRBJ2-2; tentative D call: TRBD1 (5 bases). The CDR3 runs 14 residues. Germline values: CDR1 MGHRA, CDR2 YSYEKL. Deletions cut 4 bases from V and 7 bases from J, with 13 bases between. Here the CDR3 reads CASSPSERGGELFF. For the CDR3, the DNA is TGCGCCAGCAGCCCATCGGAAAGGGGCGGGGAGCTGTTTTTT.

This chain connects TRBV6-6 to TRBJ1-1; 7 nucleotides agree with TRBD1. V dropped 0 bases and J dropped 0; count of bases not matched to a gene: 1. The CDR3 has 15 residues. Per the germline V gene, CDR1 is MNHNY and CDR2 is SVGAGI (reference sequence). This CDR3 reads CASSYSGTVNTEAFF. The CDR3 DNA reads TGTGCCAGCAGTTACTCGGGGACAGTGAACACTGAAGCTTTCTTT.

The genes are TRBV7-2 and TRBJ2-1, with TRBD2 matching 8 bases. This CDR3 is 15 amino acids long. From germline, CDR1 is SGHTA and CDR2 FQGNSA. The V segment lost 4 bases and the J segment 7 bases; nucleotides outside the gene matches: 9. In nucleotides, the CDR3 is TGTGCCAGCAGCTCCGACGGGAGGGCCAAGAATGAGCAGTTCTTC. It encodes CASSSDGRAKNEQFF.

V and J are TRBV29-1 and TRBJ1-1; D might be TRBD1 (6 bases). V was pared by 7 bases and J by 6 bases, with 12 bases between. The length of the CDR3 is 11 residues. CDR1 and CDR2 (germline): SQVTM, ANQGSEA. The CDR3 loop is CSGTQGAEAFF. The CDR3 DNA is TGCAGCGGAACACAGGGTGCTGAAGCTTTCTTT.

The chain recombines TRBV28 with TRBJ2-3; D is ambiguous. Germline V gene lookup returns CDR1 MDHEN and CDR2 SYDVKM. V lost 8 bases and J lost 6, with 9 bases in between. This CDR3 contains 11 residues. The CDR3 coding sequence is TGTGCCAGCTCGTCCTTGGATACGCAGTATTTT. Translation: CASSSLDTQYF.

The chain recombines TRBV21-1 with TRBJ1-5; TRBD1, the table's D call, was not compared with the DNA. TRBV21-1 is designated a pseudogene. The CDR3 spans 18 residues. CDR3 DNA: TGTGCCAGCCCCCCAAGTGGTAATTGGGACAGGGACAATCAGCCCCAGCATTTT. This encodes CASPPSGNWDRDNQPQHF.

The chain carries TRBV28 and TRBJ2-4; TRBD1 matches at 9 bases. Trimming cost V 3 bases and J 3 bases; bases outside gene matches: 12. The CDR3 is made up of 18 amino acids. In germline, CDR1 is MDHEN, CDR2 SYDVKM. The CDR3: CASSFHLPGQGGKNIQYF. The CDR3 bases are TGTGCCAGCAGTTTCCACCTACCGGGACAGGGTGGCAAAAACATTCAGTACTTC.

The gene calls are TRBV28 and TRBJ1-5; 8 positions agree with TRBD1. The germline V gene has CDR1 MDHEN and CDR2 SYDVKM. The junction had 12 bases not matched to a gene; V was cut back by 3 bases and J by 8 bases. The CDR3 is made up of 16 amino acids. The CDR3 is CASSLGQAAVGEPQHF. The CDR3 region has the DNA TGTGCCAGCAGTTTGGGACAGGCCGCGGTTGGAGAGCCCCAGCATTTT. The entire variable domain, with the rest obtained from reference TRBV28 and TRBJ1-5, is as follows: DVKVTQSSRYLVKRTGEKVFLECVQDMDHENMFWYRQDPGLGLRLIYFSYDVKMKEKGDIPEGYSVSREKKERFSLILESASTNQTSMYLCASSLGQAAVGEPQHFGDGTRLSIL.

This sequence joins TRBV7-2 and TRBJ1-2; TRBD1 is a possible D gene (6 bases). CDR3 length: 13 residues. Germline CDR1 is SGHTA and CDR2 is FQGNSA. V was cut by 5 bases and J by 5 bases, with 12 bases left in between. The CDR3 region is CASSPGTMYGYTF. CDR3 in DNA: TGTGCCAGCAGCCCCGGGACAATGTATGGCTACACCTTC.

The chain links TRBV6-5 to TRBJ2-3; TRBD2 is a possible D gene (5 bases). CDR1 and CDR2 from the germline V gene are MNHEY and SVGAGI. The CDR3 runs to 13 residues. V shed 7 bases and J shed 4 bases, with 12 bases lying between them. This CDR3 is CASIGSPPDTQYF. The CDR3, as DNA: TGTGCCAGCATTGGGAGTCCCCCAGATACGCAGTATTTT.